This T cell receptor beta chain was sequenced for a study of T cell responses to AZD1222 COVID-19 vaccine. At the level of the study: Doses given second, at about 4 or about 12 weeks, were pooled. Study-level findings and limits: Mostly white British, mostly female donors; authors suggested clonal diversity may be underestimated. The study identified only six AZD1222 recipients as seropositive at baseline.

The CDR3 runs 15 residues. From germline, CDR1 is LGHNA and CDR2 YNFKEQ. The germline V and J ends were trimmed by 0 bases and 4 bases, with 12 bases remaining between them. TCRdb's copy holds only in-frame clones and misses some; the assay was immunoSEQ multiplex PCR. This sample has 130,000 to 150,000 clones; around 88% occur once, and the top ten carry around 16%. This clone appeared once. Its antigen remains unknown. The source material was peripheral blood, sampled on day 0 of AZD1222 vaccination. The source is an adult in good health. The genes are TRBV4-2 and TRBJ1-2; D is undetermined. CDR3 nucleotide sequence: TGTGCCAGCAGCCAAGAATCCCAGGCCTCCTATGGCTACACCTTC. Its translation is CASSQESQASYGYTF.